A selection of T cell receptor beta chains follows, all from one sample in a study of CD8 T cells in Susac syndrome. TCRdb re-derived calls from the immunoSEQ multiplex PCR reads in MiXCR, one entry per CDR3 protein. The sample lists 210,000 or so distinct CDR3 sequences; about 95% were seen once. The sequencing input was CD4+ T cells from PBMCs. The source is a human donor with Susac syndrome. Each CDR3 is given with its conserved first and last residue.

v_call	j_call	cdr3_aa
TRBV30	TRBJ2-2	CAWSARTGQVDTGELFF
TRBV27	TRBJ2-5	CASSSIPGHTQETQYF
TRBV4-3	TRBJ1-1	CASSQDRANTEAFF
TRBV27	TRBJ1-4	CASSLFGGRTTNEKLFF
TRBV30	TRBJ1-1	CAWSRAGYATEAFF
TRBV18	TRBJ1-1	CASSPLTVNTEAFF
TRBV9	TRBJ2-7	CASSAGQGNGEQYF
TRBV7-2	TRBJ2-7	CASSLGTEDHEQYF
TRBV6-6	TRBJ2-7	CASTKTRDSTYEQYF
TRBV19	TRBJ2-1	CASLGQERNNEQFF
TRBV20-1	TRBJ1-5	CSAFRENDQPQHF
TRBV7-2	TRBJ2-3	CASSPSAGRADTQYF
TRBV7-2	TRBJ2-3	CASSSGDTDTQYF
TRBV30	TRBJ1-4	CACDGLGDEKLFF
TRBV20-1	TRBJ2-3	CSARHRGRGPPGDTQYF
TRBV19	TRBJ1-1	CASQGQGASEAFF
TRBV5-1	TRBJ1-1	CASSLGETGSEAFF
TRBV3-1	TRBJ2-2	CASSPRQRFGGELFF
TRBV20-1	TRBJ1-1	CSARDYNGPEGAFF
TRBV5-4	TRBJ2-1	CASTPGGRFSYNEQFF
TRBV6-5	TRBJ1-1	CASSSLRGGTEAFF
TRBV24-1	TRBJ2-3	CATSDPKGLAGSTDTQYF
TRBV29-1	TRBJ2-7	CSVVGLAGVSYEQYF
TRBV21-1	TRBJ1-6	CASRDPLIVTPLHF
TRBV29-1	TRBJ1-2	CSVVGGQYGYTF
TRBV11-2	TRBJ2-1	CASSPPGILASDEQFF
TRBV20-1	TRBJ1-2	CSARDPQGPYGYTF
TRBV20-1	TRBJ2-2	CSAGRDTYTGELFF
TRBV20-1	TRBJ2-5	CSADGRGQTQYF
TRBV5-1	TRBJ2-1	CASSLARGGLGEQFF
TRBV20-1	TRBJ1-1	CSAPRQGASTEAFF
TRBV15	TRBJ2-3	CATSRVGGQGSTDTQYF
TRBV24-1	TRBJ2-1	CATSETSGNEQFF
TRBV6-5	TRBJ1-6	CASSPLEKGNSPLHF
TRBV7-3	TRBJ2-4	CASSLTSGGADIQYF
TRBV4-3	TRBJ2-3	CASSPRAGGANTQYF
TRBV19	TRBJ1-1	CASNDGVPNTEAFF
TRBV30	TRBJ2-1	CAWSFGDAYNEQFF
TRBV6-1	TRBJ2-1	CASSELQYNEQFF
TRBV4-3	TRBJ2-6	CASSQTGYSGANVLTF
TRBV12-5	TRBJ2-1	CASGLGTSYNEQFF
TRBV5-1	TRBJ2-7	CASSPRQGRGSYEQYF
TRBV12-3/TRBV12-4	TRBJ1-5	CATTYSNQPQHF
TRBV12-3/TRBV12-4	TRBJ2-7	CASSPHAGTGLSYEQYF
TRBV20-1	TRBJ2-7	CSAGGSTYEQYF
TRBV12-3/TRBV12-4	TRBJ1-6	CASSFRQGYNSPLHF
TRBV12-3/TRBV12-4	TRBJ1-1	CASSLVGGSTEAFF
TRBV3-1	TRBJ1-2	CASSTTENYGYTF
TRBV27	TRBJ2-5	CASSLLGQGRETQYF
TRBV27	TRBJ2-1	CASSTETAVNEQFF
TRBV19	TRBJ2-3	CASSMDLVTDTQYF
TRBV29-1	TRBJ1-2	CSVDRGLGYTF
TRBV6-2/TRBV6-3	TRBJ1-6	CASSTSDRENSPLHF
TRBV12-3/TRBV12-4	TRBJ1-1	CASSPYRENTEAFF
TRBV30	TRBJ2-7	CAWTNRGHEQYF
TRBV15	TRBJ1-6	CATSSDPAFHSPLHF
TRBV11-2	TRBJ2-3	CASSLDPGQTDTQYF
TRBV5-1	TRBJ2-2	CASSAGANTGELFF
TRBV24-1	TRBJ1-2	CATSDRTANRDGYTF
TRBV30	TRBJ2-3	CAWTHSRAGDTQYF